Listed here are 21 T cell receptor beta chains from one sample, sequenced in a study of response to subunit inactivated influenza vaccine. MiXCR, applied by TCRdb to the RT-PCR reads, yields one record per CDR3 protein. The sample yields about 540,000 distinct CDR3 sequences, approximately 20% seen once. The data also belong to a second study, concerning T cells expressing NK-cell markers. This second report adds: UMIs were included in TCR beta cDNA generated by 5'RACE template switching.

Sequencing was performed on CD4+ T cells sorted from PBMCs, taken about 11 days after vaccination. The receptors here all came from a middle-aged man who received an inactivated influenza vaccine.

This clonotype was seen a handful of times. The genes are TRBV7-2 and TRBJ1-6, with D unresolved. There are 14 residues in the CDR3. Germline V gives CDR1 SGHTA, CDR2 FQGNSA. V was pared by 0 bases and J by 9 bases, with 9 bases between. This CDR3 is CASSLAGIGSPLHF. CDR3 sequence (DNA): TGTGCCAGCAGCTTAGCGGGGATTGGTTCACCCCTCCACTTT.

This clonotype was seen a few times. The J gene is TRBJ2-7, the V gene TRBV5-6, with 7 bases aligning to TRBD2. Per germline, CDR1 SGHDT and CDR2 YYEEEE. Unmatched junction bases numbered 7, after V lost 2 bases and J lost 2 bases. The CDR3 is 15 residues long. CDR3 bases: TGTGCCAGCAGCTTAATCGGGAGGACACCCTACGAGCAGTACTTC. This sequence encodes CASSLIGRTPYEQYF. The full variable domain, with the rest looked up from reference TRBV5-6 and TRBJ2-7, is DAGVTQSPTHLIKTRGQQVTLRCSPKSGHDTVSWYQQALGQGPQFIFQYYEEEERQRGNFPDRFSGHQFPNYSSELNVNALLLGDSALYLCASSLIGRTPYEQYFGPGTRLTVT.

This clonotype was observed at least ten times. V is TRBV4-3 and J is TRBJ1-4; D might be TRBD1 (5 bases). This CDR3 contains 15 residues. Deletions cut 0 bases from V and 5 bases from J, with 10 bases between. The germline V gene encodes CDR1 LGHNA and CDR2 YSLEER. For the CDR3, the DNA is TGCGCCAGCAGCCAAGATAGACAGTTAAATGAAAAACTGTTTTTT. Amino acids: CASSQDRQLNEKLFF.

The V and J genes are TRBV27 and TRBJ2-1; D tentatively reads TRBD1 or TRBD2 (6 bases each). The V and J ends lost 2 bases and 8 bases respectively, with 19 bases between them. The CDR3 consists of 16 residues. Looked up from germline, CDR1 is MNHEY and CDR2 is SMNVEV (reference sequence). The CDR3, as DNA: TGTGCCAGCAGTTTACGACGGGACTTACGGGGGCATGAGCAGTTCTTC. It specifies CASSLRRDLRGHEQFF.

The genes are TRBV7-2 and TRBJ2-5; TRBD2 is a possible D gene (6 bases). The length of the CDR3 is 15 residues. V was shortened by 5 bases and J by 2 bases, with 15 bases between the two germline ends. Germline CDR1 and CDR2: SGHTA and FQGNSA. The CDR3 here is CASSRATRQQETQYF. The CDR3 DNA follows: TGTGCCAGCAGCCGAGCGACTAGACAGCAAGAGACCCAGTACTTC.

A few counts support this clonotype. The V and J genes are TRBV6-1 and TRBJ2-4; TRBD1 aligns across 7 bases. The ends lost 6 bases at V and 0 bases at J; junction bases unmatched: 8. The CDR3 is 16 amino acids. The germline V gene has CDR1 MNHNS and CDR2 SASEGT. CDR3 protein: CASRAGTDLAKNIQYF. The DNA of the CDR3 is TGTGCCAGCAGGGCAGGGACAGACCTAGCCAAAAACATTCAGTACTTC.

In this sample, this clonotype turned up a few times. The V call is TRBV20-1, the J call TRBJ2-3; 11 bases are shared with TRBD2. Trimming cost V 3 bases and J 10 bases; bases outside gene matches: 6. Germline V gene lookup returns CDR1 DFQATT and CDR2 SNEGSKA (reference sequence). CDR3 length equals 13 residues. CDR3 bases: TGCAGTGCTAGGGGGACTAGCGGTTTTTCGCAGTATTTT. It codes for CSARGTSGFSQYF.

The chain couples TRBV3-1 to TRBJ1-5, with a possible D match to TRBD1 (5 bases). Germline CDR1 and CDR2: LGHDT and YNNKEL (reference sequence). V dropped 6 bases and J dropped 3 bases, with 12 bases sitting between them. The CDR3 is 14 amino acids. CDR3 nucleotides: TGTGCCAGCAGTACGGGACGGTTCAATCAGCCCCAGCATTTT. It is translated as CASSTGRFNQPQHF.

The genes are TRBV20-1 and TRBJ2-7; no clear D. The CDR3 extends over 12 amino acids. Trimming took off 5 bases at V and 3 bases at J, with 11 bases between the two ends. In germline, CDR1 is DFQATT, CDR2 SNEGSKA (reference sequence). The CDR3 region has the DNA TGCAGTGCTCCCCAGTCGGGCTACGAGCAGTACTTC. This translates into CSAPQSGYEQYF.

This rearrangement joins TRBV15 to TRBJ2-5; D perhaps matches TRBD2 (5 bases). The CDR3 runs 15 residues. Germline V gene sequence: CDR1 LNHNV, CDR2 YYDKDF (reference sequence). Trimming shortened V by 0 bases and J by 5 bases, and 13 bases separated the two germline ends. CDR3 coding DNA: TGTGCCACCAGCAGAGAACGGGGAGTTGGGGAGACCCAGTACTTC. This translates into CATSRERGVGETQYF.

This clonotype was found a few times. This rearrangement joins TRBV15 to TRBJ1-1; D remains unclear. In germline, CDR1 is LNHNV, CDR2 YYDKDF (reference sequence). The V gene lost 1 base and the J gene lost 0 bases, with 6 bases spanning the gap. This CDR3 is 14 amino acids long. CDR3 bases: TGTGCCACCAGCAGAGCGCAGATGAACACTGAAGCTTTCTTT. Translated, it gives CATSRAQMNTEAFF.

This clonotype has a handful of counts. The chain couples TRBV7-2 to TRBJ1-3; possible D gene TRBD1, 5 bases. The CDR3 has 15 amino acids. V was clipped by 0 bases and J by 4 bases, with 10 bases between them. Germline CDR1 is SGHTA and CDR2 is FQGNSA. The CDR3 DNA reads as TGTGCCAGCAGCTTAGCCGGGACCGTCGGAAACACCATATATTTT. Encoded protein: CASSLAGTVGNTIYF.

CDR3 loop: CASSISITTDTQYF. The CDR3 region has the DNA TGTGCCAGCAGCATAAGTATAACCACAGATACGCAGTATTTT. V is TRBV7-9 and J is TRBJ2-3; D unresolved. This CDR3 contains 14 residues. Germline-derived CDR1 and CDR2 are SEHNR and FQNEAQ (reference sequence). Trimming pared 5 bases from V and 2 bases from J, leaving 11 bases between.

This chain joins TRBV5-4 and TRBJ2-3; 11 nucleotides agree with TRBD1. Per the germline V gene, CDR1 is SGHNT and CDR2 is YYREEE (reference sequence). The V segment lost 1 base and the J segment 4 bases; nucleotides outside the gene matches: 5. The CDR3 is 16 residues long. CDR3 DNA: TGTGCCAGCAGCTTGCCAAGGACAGGGGGCGCAGATACGCAGTATTTT. As protein: CASSLPRTGGADTQYF.

The genes are TRBV4-3 and TRBJ1-1; D possibly corresponds to TRBD1 (6 bases). The germline gives CDR1 LGHNA, CDR2 YSLEER. Deletions cut 3 bases from V and 4 bases from J, with 9 bases between. The CDR3 sequence is 13 residues long. For the CDR3, the DNA is TGCGCCAGCAGCCAGGACAGAATCACTGAAGCTTTCTTT. It translates to CASSQDRITEAFF.

The chain is built from TRBV20-1 and TRBJ1-1, with TRBD1 as a possible D gene (5 bases). The CDR3 is made up of 14 amino acids. Germline V gives CDR1 DFQATT, CDR2 SNEGSKA (reference sequence). Between the trimmed V and J ends, which lost 4 bases and 0 bases, there was a span of 12 bases. Here the CDR3 DNA reads TGCAGTGCTAAAAGAAGGACACTGAACACTGAAGCTTTCTTT. This codes for CSAKRRTLNTEAFF.

J is TRBJ1-3 and V is TRBV12-3 or TRBV12-4; D is ambiguous. The CDR3 is 15 amino acids. The germline V and J ends were trimmed by 7 bases and 0 bases, with 13 bases remaining between them. CDR3 sequence: CASKVDGSSGNTIYF. CDR3 DNA: TGTGCCAGCAAGGTTGACGGGAGCTCTGGAAACACCATATATTTT.

This chain links TRBV7-2 with TRBJ1-5; D is uncertain. This CDR3 is built from 13 residues. Germline V gene sequence: CDR1 SGHTA, CDR2 FQGNSA. Trimming removed 5 bases at V and 1 base at J, with 6 bases between. CDR3 residues: CASSIRSNQPQHF. Written as DNA, the CDR3 is TGTGCCAGCAGCATAAGGAGCAATCAGCCCCAGCATTTT.

This clonotype was detected a few times. The CDR3 protein is CASSQVVERGYEQYF. The CDR3 DNA reads as TGCGCCAGCAGCCAAGTAGTCGAGCGGGGCTACGAGCAGTACTTC. The V and J genes are TRBV4-3 and TRBJ2-7; 7 positions match TRBD2. CDR1 is LGHNA and CDR2 is YSLEER in the germline V gene. V lost 1 base and J lost 3; bases outside the gene matches: 6. The CDR3 loop spans 15 amino acids.

There are many counts of this clonotype. The rearrangement links TRBV20-1 to TRBJ1-4; D gene uncertain. V was cut by 0 bases and J by 4 bases, with 9 bases left in between. This CDR3 has 14 residues. Germline CDR1 reads DFQATT; CDR2 reads SNEGSKA (reference sequence). The CDR3: CSARESGNNEKLFF. CDR3 nucleotides: TGCAGTGCTAGAGAATCGGGGAATAATGAAAAACTGTTTTTT.

This clonotype has more than one count but fewer than ten. This chain connects TRBV3-1 to TRBJ2-1; D remains unclear. Germline-derived CDR1 and CDR2 are LGHDT and YNNKEL (reference sequence). V lost 4 bases, J lost 6 bases, and 10 bases lay in between. The CDR3 is 13 amino acids. CDR3 nucleotide sequence: TGTGCCAGCAGCCGCCCACGGCTCAATGAGCAGTTCTTC. Translated: CASSRPRLNEQFF.